This entry lists 28 T cell receptor beta chains sequenced from one sample in a study of Ad26.COV2.S vaccination and SARS-CoV-2 variants. Some clones are missing from TCRdb's copy, which holds only in-frame ones; the method was immunoSEQ multiplex PCR. The data show about 350,000 clones, 90% to 95% seen once. The material was peripheral blood, obtained after recovery from COVID-19. The receptors derive from a human donor who had recovered from COVID-19.

This chain connects TRBV7-2 to TRBJ2-7; D is ambiguous. The CDR3 has 16 residues. Germline V gives CDR1 SGHTA, CDR2 FQGNSA. The ends were cut back, 2 bases at V and 7 bases at J, with 21 bases in the middle. The CDR3 region has the DNA TGTGCCAGCAGCTTAAAGGTGGACGGCTGGAAGAGGGAGCAGTACTTC. It encodes CASSLKVDGWKREQYF.

V is TRBV9 and J is TRBJ2-5; tentatively, D is TRBD1 (6 bases). CDR1 and CDR2 from the germline V gene are SGDLS and YYNGEE. With 4 bases removed from V and 3 bases from J, the gap between germline ends came to 10 bases. CDR3 length equals 13 residues. The CDR3 loop is CASSLGQKETQYF. In nucleotides, the CDR3 is TGTGCCAGCAGCCTTGGACAGAAAGAGACCCAGTACTTC.

The rearrangement uses TRBV7-9 and TRBJ1-5; TRBD1 is a possible D gene (5 bases). With 3 bases removed from V and 5 bases from J, the gap between germline ends came to 8 bases. The CDR3 is 13 residues long. The germline gives CDR1 SEHNR, CDR2 FQNEAQ (reference sequence). This CDR3 reads CASSLIGDQPQHF. CDR3 coding DNA: TGTGCCAGCAGCTTGATAGGGGATCAGCCCCAGCATTTT. The variable domain in full, completed from reference TRBV7-9 and TRBJ1-5, reads DTGVSQNPRHKITKRGQNVTFRCDPISEHNRLYWYRQTLGQGPEFLTYFQNEAQLEKSRLLSDRFSAERPKGSFSTLEIQRTEQGDSAMYLCASSLIGDQPQHFGDGTRLSIL.

The J gene is TRBJ1-2, the V gene TRBV6-2 or TRBV6-3; maybe TRBD1 (6 bases). Germline lookup yields CDR1 MNHEY and CDR2 SVGEGT. This CDR3 spans 16 amino acids. Trimming removed 2 bases at V and 8 bases at J, with 21 bases between. The CDR3 nucleotides are TGTGCCAGCAGTTACGGGGGCCCCACCTTAAAAGACGGCTACACCTTC. Its translation: CASSYGGPTLKDGYTF.

CDR3 loop: CASSGGVMNTEAFF. In DNA form, the CDR3 reads TGCGCCAGCAGTGGTGGAGTCATGAACACTGAAGCTTTCTTT. The chain uses TRBV5-1 and TRBJ1-1; D uncertain. Trimming took 5 bases from V and 0 from J, leaving 11 bases between them. Germline V gene sequence: CDR1 SGHRS, CDR2 YFSETQ. The CDR3 extends over 14 amino acids.

The J gene is TRBJ2-5, the V gene TRBV6-1; 8 nucleotides line up with TRBD1. The CDR3 length is 17 residues. V shed 2 bases, J shed 2 bases, and the junction held 10 bases outside the gene matches. CDR1 and CDR2 (germline): MNHNS, SASEGT. The CDR3 protein is CASSELGTGDFQETQYF. The DNA for the CDR3 is TGTGCCAGCAGTGAACTAGGGACAGGAGACTTTCAAGAGACCCAGTACTTC.

The rearrangement links TRBV19 to TRBJ1-2, with no clear D. Trimming pared 7 bases from V and 6 bases from J, leaving 24 bases between. CDR1 and CDR2 from the germline V gene are LNHDA and SQIVND (reference sequence). The CDR3 loop spans 16 amino acids. For the CDR3, the DNA is TGTGCCAGTACCATTAATTGGGCGGTAAGGATTGATGGCTACACCTTC. Protein: CASTINWAVRIDGYTF.

To note about this clone: The junction differs from germline at one of its ends, possibly a read error. The chain links TRBV15 to TRBJ1-3; D not certain. CDR1 and CDR2 (germline): LNHNV, YYDKDF (reference sequence). The CDR3 is 14 amino acids. The CDR3 sequence: CATSREGTDPLWSF. CDR3 sequence (DNA): TGTGCCACCAGCAGAGAAGGAACAGACCCTCTCTGGTCTTTT.

The genes are TRBV9 and TRBJ1-5; 8 bases are a match to TRBD1. The CDR3 covers 14 residues. Unmatched junction bases numbered 6, after V lost 5 bases and J lost 5 bases. Germline CDR1 and CDR2: SGDLS and YYNGEE. The CDR3 nucleotides read TGTGCCAGCAGTGGCAGGGGGCTCGATCAGCCCCAGCATTTT. It yields the protein CASSGRGLDQPQHF.

The rearrangement uses TRBV7-9 and TRBJ2-1; D remains ambiguous. CDR3 length: 15 residues. The V and J ends lost 8 bases and 0 bases respectively, with 14 bases between them. The germline CDR1 and CDR2 sequences are SEHNR and FQNEAQ (reference sequence). DNA of the CDR3: TGTGCCAGCCCCCCGATGATCGGCTCCTACAATGAGCAGTTCTTC. Its protein product is CASPPMIGSYNEQFF.

This clone was recorded only once. The chain is built from TRBV19 and TRBJ1-5; TRBD1 matches 7 bases. Germline V lookup: CDR1 LNHDA, CDR2 SQIVND (reference sequence). The CDR3 length is 16 residues. Germline trimming cut 3 bases from V and 6 bases from J; bases unmatched to any gene: 11. DNA of the CDR3: TGTGCCAGTAGTATCGTTGGGTCAGGGGGTTCTCAGCCCCAGCATTTT. Amino acid sequence: CASSIVGSGGSQPQHF.

V gene TRBV27 combines with J gene TRBJ2-5; D may be TRBD2 (5 bases). V lost 8 bases and J lost 10, with 23 bases in between. The germline CDR1 and CDR2 sequences are MNHEY and SMNVEV (reference sequence). The CDR3 contains 14 residues. This CDR3 is CASRLGQIEGGQYF. In DNA form, the CDR3 reads TGTGCCAGCCGACTCGGTCAGATAGAAGGAGGCCAGTACTTC.

The chain recombines TRBV27 with TRBJ2-7; 8 nucleotides agree with TRBD1. Trimming cost V 5 bases and J 0 bases; bases outside gene matches: 6. CDR1 is MNHEY, CDR2 SMNVEV, per germline (reference sequence). CDR3 length: 15 residues. The CDR3 DNA reads TGTGCCAGCAGTCGTGCAGGGGGCGGCTCCTACGAGCAGTACTTC. This sequence encodes CASSRAGGGSYEQYF.

The table lists this clone with a count of one. This chain connects TRBV10-2 to TRBJ2-5; D might be TRBD1 (5 bases). V was clipped by 0 bases and J by 6 bases, with 11 bases between them. The CDR3 is made up of 14 amino acids. CDR1 WSHSY and CDR2 SAAADI come from the germline V gene. The CDR3 here is CASSESGAGKTQYF. In nucleotides, the CDR3 is TGCGCCAGCAGTGAGTCAGGGGCAGGGAAGACCCAGTACTTC.

V usage is TRBV11-2 and J usage is TRBJ2-2, with no clear D. Germline values: CDR1 SGHAT, CDR2 FQNNGV. V lost 0 bases and J 7 bases, leaving 3 bases between the germline ends. The CDR3 runs 12 residues. The CDR3 DNA is TGTGCCAGCAGCTTAGACATCGGGGAGCTGTTTTTT. It translates to CASSLDIGELFF.

This sequence joins TRBV7-2 and TRBJ1-1; maybe TRBD1 (5 bases). V was pared by 3 bases and J by 2 bases, with 13 bases between. The CDR3 consists of 15 residues. Per germline, CDR1 SGHTA and CDR2 FQGNSA. Here the CDR3 reads CASSLKAGFNTEAFF. CDR3 coding DNA: TGTGCCAGCAGCTTGAAGGCAGGGTTTAACACTGAAGCTTTCTTT.

The J gene is TRBJ1-4, the V gene TRBV11-2, with TRBD1 matching over 9 bases. The germline V gene has CDR1 SGHAT and CDR2 FQNNGV. V lost 4 bases and J lost 8; bases outside the gene matches: 8. The CDR3 has 15 residues. CDR3 nucleotides: TGTGCCAGCAGCTCAACAGGGGGCGGCCGGGAAAAACTGTTTTTT. This sequence encodes CASSSTGGGREKLFF.

The CDR3 loop is CASRADFYNEQFF. The CDR3 coding sequence is TGCGCCAGCAGGGCAGATTTCTACAATGAGCAGTTCTTC. The chain is built from TRBV5-1 and TRBJ2-1, with unresolved D. Trimming removed 5 bases at V and 3 bases at J, with 9 bases between. Germline V gene sequence: CDR1 SGHRS, CDR2 YFSETQ. CDR3 size: 13 residues.

V usage is TRBV6-2 or TRBV6-3 and J usage is TRBJ2-1; either TRBD1 or TRBD2 may fit D (5 bases each). The length of the CDR3 is 13 residues. V lost 6 bases and J lost 14, with 20 bases in between. The V gene's germline CDR1 is MNHEY and CDR2 SVGEGT. The CDR3 DNA follows: TGTGCCAGCAGCCCAGGGTTTACGGGGTGGGAGTTCTTC. It encodes CASSPGFTGWEFF.

V usage is TRBV5-1 and J usage is TRBJ1-1; 8 bases align to TRBD1. The CDR3 is 12 amino acids. V lost 4 bases, J lost 11 bases, and 7 bases stayed unmatched. CDR1 and CDR2 from the germline V gene are SGHRS and YFSETQ. The CDR3: CASSPGQGFAFF. The CDR3 nucleotides are TGCGCCAGCAGCCCAGGACAGGGCTTTGCTTTCTTT.

This clone was observed a handful of times. The V call is TRBV4-2, the J call TRBJ2-7; TRBD1 is a possible D gene (6 bases). The ends were cut back, 0 bases at V and 7 bases at J, with 10 bases in the middle. This CDR3 region has 13 residues. Germline lookup yields CDR1 LGHNA and CDR2 YNFKEQ. CDR3 sequence: CASSQEKGVEQYF. CDR3 DNA: TGTGCCAGCAGCCAAGAAAAGGGGGTGGAGCAGTACTTC.

The sample holds one count of this clone. The chain has TRBV27 and TRBJ2-3; a possible D gene is TRBD2 (6 bases). There are 17 residues in the CDR3. V was pared by 1 base and J by 2 bases, with 16 bases between. Per the germline V gene, CDR1 is MNHEY and CDR2 is SMNVEV (reference sequence). Here the CDR3 DNA reads TGTGCCAGCAGTTTATTTGGGGCGGGGCCTCACACAGATACGCAGTATTTT. Encoded protein: CASSLFGAGPHTDTQYF.

The chain carries TRBV27 and TRBJ1-5; D is uncertain. Trimming shortened V by 5 bases and J by 3 bases, and 14 bases separated the two germline ends. The CDR3 contains 15 residues. Germline CDR1 reads MNHEY; CDR2 reads SMNVEV (reference sequence). The CDR3 DNA follows: TGTGCCAGCAGTATGAACCCCCGGGCCAATCAGCCCCAGCATTTT. It translates to CASSMNPRANQPQHF.

The chain recombines TRBV9 with TRBJ1-1; D uncertain. This CDR3 is 15 amino acids long. Trimming cost V 0 bases and J 4 bases, with 13 bases left between them. Germline assignment: CDR1 SGDLS and CDR2 YYNGEE. In nucleotides, the CDR3 is TGTGCCAGCAGCGTAGGGGCTGGGATTTCCACTGAAGCTTTCTTT. Translation: CASSVGAGISTEAFF.

The V gene is TRBV10-3, the J gene TRBJ1-1; possibly TRBD1 for D (5 bases). The V end lost 7 bases, the J end lost 7 bases, and 13 bases lay between the germline ends. CDR3 length equals 12 residues. Germline lookup yields CDR1 ENHRY and CDR2 SYGVKD. CDR3 bases: TGTGCCATCATCGGGACCGCTCGTGAAGCTTTCTTT. It yields the protein CAIIGTAREAFF.

The chain has TRBV4-1 and TRBJ1-6; possible D gene TRBD1, 5 bases. Per germline, CDR1 MGHRA and CDR2 YSYEKL. The CDR3 is 12 residues long. Trimming removed 5 bases at V and 13 bases at J, with 12 bases between. CDR3 sequence (DNA): TGCGCCAGCAGCAGTCAGGGCGGTCCCCTCCACTTT. The encoded protein is CASSSQGGPLHF.

This rearrangement joins TRBV28 to TRBJ1-6; unclear D gene. V was pared by 5 bases and J by 7 bases, with 15 bases between. The V gene's germline CDR1 is MDHEN and CDR2 SYDVKM. The CDR3 is 15 amino acids. Written as DNA, the CDR3 is TGTGCCAGCAGTCGCTACGGCGGGCTAAATTCACCCCTCCACTTT. Protein product: CASSRYGGLNSPLHF.

V gene TRBV19 combines with J gene TRBJ1-1; possibly TRBD1 for D (5 bases). The CDR3 covers 14 residues. Looked up from germline, CDR1 is LNHDA and CDR2 is SQIVND (reference sequence). V lost 7 bases and J 2 bases, leaving 14 bases between the germline ends. The chain's CDR3 is CASTPGRLNTEAFF. Here the CDR3 DNA reads TGTGCCAGTACCCCGGGACGGCTTAACACTGAAGCTTTCTTT.